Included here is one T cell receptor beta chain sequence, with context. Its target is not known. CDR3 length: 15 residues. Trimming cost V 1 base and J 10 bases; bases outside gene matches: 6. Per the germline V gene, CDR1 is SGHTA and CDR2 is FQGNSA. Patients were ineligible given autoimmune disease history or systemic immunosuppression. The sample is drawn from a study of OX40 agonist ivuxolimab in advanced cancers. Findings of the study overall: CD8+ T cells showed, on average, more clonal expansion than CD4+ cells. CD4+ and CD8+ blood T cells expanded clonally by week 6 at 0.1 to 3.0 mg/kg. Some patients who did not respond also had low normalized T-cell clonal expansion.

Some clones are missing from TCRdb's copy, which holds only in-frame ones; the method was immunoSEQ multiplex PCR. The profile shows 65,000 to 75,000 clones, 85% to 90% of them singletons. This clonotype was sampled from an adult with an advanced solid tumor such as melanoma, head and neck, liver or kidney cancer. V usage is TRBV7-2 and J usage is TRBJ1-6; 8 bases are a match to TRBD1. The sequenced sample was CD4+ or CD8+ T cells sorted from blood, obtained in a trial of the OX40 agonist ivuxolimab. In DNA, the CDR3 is TGTGCCAGCAGCTTAGAGGACAGGGTATGGTCACCCCTCCACTTT. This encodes CASSLEDRVWSPLHF.